Listed here are 21 T cell receptor beta chains from one sample, sequenced in a study of cytomegalovirus exposure and HLA in healthy donors. Amplification used 60 Vbeta primers and 13 Jbeta primers. Profiling relied on immunoSEQ multiplex PCR, and the TCRdb table lists in-frame clones only, not all of them. The sample lists about 150,000 clones; around 84% were seen once. Sequenced material: PBMCs. These receptors were collected from a boy aged 2 to 10 in good health and CMV-seronegative.

The chain employs TRBV30 and TRBJ2-5; 8 bases fit TRBD2. From germline, CDR1 is GTSNPN and CDR2 SVGIG (reference sequence). J was trimmed by 11 bases and V by 4 bases; bases with no gene match: 9. The CDR3 contains 12 residues. This CDR3 is CAWTVREGEQYF. Here the CDR3 DNA reads TGTGCCTGGACGGTCCGGGAGGGGGAGCAGTACTTC.

The V call is TRBV11-2, the J call TRBJ2-7, with D perhaps TRBD1 (5 bases). V was trimmed by 1 base and J by 0 bases, leaving 16 bases between them. The CDR3 covers 17 residues. Germline V gene data show CDR1 as SGHAT and CDR2 as FQNNGV. The CDR3 reads CASSLGVDSRLSYEQYV. Here the CDR3 DNA reads TGTGCCAGCAGCTTAGGAGTAGACAGCCGCCTCTCCTACGAGCAGTACGTC.

The chain links TRBV10-3 to TRBJ2-1; perhaps TRBD2 as D (6 bases). With 4 bases removed from V and 3 bases from J, the gap between germline ends came to 13 bases. This CDR3 is 15 amino acids long. Germline CDR1 and CDR2: ENHRY and SYGVKD. The CDR3 loop reads CAISGPPTSYNEQFF. The CDR3 coding sequence is TGTGCCATCAGTGGCCCCCCGACTAGCTACAATGAGCAGTTCTTC.

This chain connects TRBV18 to TRBJ1-4; D not resolved. This CDR3 has 11 residues. The V and J ends lost 8 bases and 8 bases respectively, with 9 bases between them. Germline V gives CDR1 KGHSH, CDR2 LQKENI. CDR3: CASTQKEKLFF. CDR3 bases: TGTGCCAGCACGCAGAAGGAAAAACTGTTTTTT.

This clone was counted a single time. The chain has TRBV5-1 and TRBJ1-1, with 7 bases matching TRBD1. CDR3 size: 14 residues. Trimming at V came to 3 bases and at J to 4 bases, leaving 6 bases not matched to a gene. Germline lookup yields CDR1 SGHRS and CDR2 YFSETQ. CDR3: CASSWDSAVTEAFF. Here the CDR3 DNA reads TGCGCCAGCAGCTGGGACAGTGCAGTCACTGAAGCTTTCTTT.

The chain couples TRBV5-4 to TRBJ2-1, with TRBD2 matching 9 bases. V was clipped by 2 bases and J by 12 bases; unmatched bases: 6. The germline V gene has CDR1 SGHNT and CDR2 YYREEE (reference sequence). The CDR3 contains 13 residues. CDR3: CASSLSYSGGQFF. The CDR3 DNA reads as TGTGCCAGCAGCTTATCCTATAGCGGGGGGCAGTTCTTC.

The chain recombines TRBV10-1 with TRBJ1-4; 9 bases line up with TRBD1. This CDR3 has 17 amino acids. Germline lookup yields CDR1 WNHNN and CDR2 SYGVQD (reference sequence). The V gene end was trimmed by 1 base and the J gene end by 0 bases; junction bases not matched to a gene: 3. Here the CDR3 DNA reads TGCGCCAGCAGTGAGTACAGGGGGCCTGCAACTAATGAAAAACTGTTTTTT. As protein: CASSEYRGPATNEKLFF.

This clone appeared a few times. This chain links TRBV19 with TRBJ1-1, with 7 positions matching TRBD1. V trimming: 4 bases; J trimming: 5 bases; junction bases outside the gene matches: 13. This CDR3 contains 16 residues. CDR1 is LNHDA, CDR2 SQIVND, per germline (reference sequence). CDR3 amino acids: CASSRGQAARGTEAFF. In DNA, the CDR3 is TGTGCCAGTAGTAGAGGACAGGCGGCACGGGGGACTGAAGCTTTCTTT.

This clone has only one observation. This sequence joins TRBV6-5 and TRBJ1-4; 8 bases match TRBD1. J was trimmed by 4 bases and V by 5 bases; bases with no gene match: 3. The length of the CDR3 is 14 residues. Germline V gene sequence: CDR1 MNHEY, CDR2 SVGAGI. CDR3 sequence reads: CASSRQGNNEKLFF. The CDR3 DNA reads as TGTGCCAGCAGTAGACAGGGGAATAATGAAAAACTGTTTTTT.

Concerning this clone itself: The same CDR3 arises from other DNA sequences in this sample as well. The chain uses TRBV6-1 and TRBJ1-5; D may be TRBD1 (5 bases). This CDR3 has 14 amino acids. Trimming left V 4 bases short and J 0 bases short, with 7 bases between. Germline values: CDR1 MNHNS, CDR2 SASEGT. The CDR3 DNA is TGTGCCAGCAGTGGCGGGGGTAGCAATCAGCCCCAGCATTTT. Translated: CASSGGGSNQPQHF.

A note on this clone: Sequence at one end of the junction differs from germline and may be a read error. The chain is built from TRBV18 and TRBJ2-3; D is possibly TRBD1 (5 bases). This CDR3 region has 12 residues. The germline gives CDR1 KGHSH, CDR2 LQKENI. The CDR3 here is CASSLRTGTQYF. CDR3 DNA: TGTGCCAGCTCACTGCGCACAGGTACGCAGTATTTT.

The sample holds a few counts of this clone. V is TRBV5-5 and J is TRBJ2-7, with 7 bases identical to TRBD2. CDR3 size: 17 residues. The J segment lost 2 bases and the V segment lost 2 bases, leaving 13 bases of the junction unmatched. Germline assignment: CDR1 SGHKS and CDR2 YYEKEE (reference sequence). CDR3: CASSLTRTGGGTYEQYV. The CDR3 bases are TGTGCCAGCAGCTTAACTCGAACGGGCGGGGGAACCTACGAGCAGTACGTC.

The chain joins TRBV7-2 to TRBJ2-1, with TRBD1 identical over 7 bases. V lost 5 bases and J lost 4; bases outside the gene matches: 14. The CDR3 sequence is 17 residues long. Germline V gene sequence: CDR1 SGHTA, CDR2 FQGNSA. The CDR3 loop is CASSMGQGQSLYNEQFF. The CDR3, as DNA: TGTGCCAGCAGCATGGGGCAGGGACAGAGTCTGTACAATGAGCAGTTCTTC.

This chain links TRBV10-1 with TRBJ2-2; perhaps TRBD1 as D (6 bases). Trimming removed 3 bases at V and 7 bases at J, with 12 bases between. The CDR3 loop spans 14 amino acids. Germline V gives CDR1 WNHNN, CDR2 SYGVQD (reference sequence). CDR3: CASSDGGYGGELFF. The CDR3 DNA follows: TGCGCCAGCAGTGATGGGGGCTATGGCGGGGAGCTGTTTTTT.

The rearrangement joins TRBV19 to TRBJ1-5; TRBD1 matches 10 bases. After removal of 7 bases from V and 1 base from J, the junction contained 13 bases not matched to a gene. CDR3 length: 18 residues. Looked up from germline, CDR1 is LNHDA and CDR2 is SQIVND (reference sequence). The CDR3 DNA sequence: TGTGCCAGTACTTACCGGGACAGGGGCTTTAGGAGCAATCAGCCCCAGCATTTT. This translates into CASTYRDRGFRSNQPQHF.

V usage is TRBV5-4 and J usage is TRBJ1-1; D gene ambiguous. CDR3 length: 15 amino acids. From germline, CDR1 is SGHNT and CDR2 YYREEE (reference sequence). V was pared by 3 bases and J by 9 bases, with 21 bases between. The CDR3 DNA reads TGTGCCAGCAGCTCCGACGGGAGGTTATCAGCTAAAGCTTTCTTT. Residues: CASSSDGRLSAKAFF.

The V and J genes are TRBV11-2 and TRBJ1-1, with a weak D call TRBD1 (5 bases). From germline, CDR1 is SGHAT and CDR2 FQNNGV. The CDR3 is 14 residues long. Trimming shortened V by 2 bases and J by 1 base, and 8 bases separated the two germline ends. This CDR3 is CASSLRQGNTEAFF. CDR3 nucleotide sequence: TGTGCCAGCAGCTTACGGCAGGGGAACACTGAAGCTTTCTTT. Combining the CDR3 with reference TRBV11-2 and TRBJ1-1 gives the whole variable domain EAGVAQSPRYKIIEKRQSVAFWCNPISGHATLYWYQQILGQGPKLLIQFQNNGVVDDSQLPKDRFSAERLKGVDSTLKIQPAKLEDSAVYLCASSLRQGNTEAFFGQGTRLTVV.

The V and J genes are TRBV5-1 and TRBJ2-3; D not certain. CDR1 is SGHRS, CDR2 YFSETQ, per germline. The V end was cut by 0 bases, the J end by 2 bases, with 10 bases between. The CDR3 runs 15 residues. CDR3 region: CASSLVGAHTDTQYF. The CDR3 bases are TGCGCCAGCAGCTTGGTAGGAGCGCACACAGATACGCAGTATTTT.

The chain recombines TRBV6-5 with TRBJ2-2; D perhaps matches TRBD2 (5 bases). The CDR3 runs 15 residues. The germline V gene has CDR1 MNHEY and CDR2 SVGAGI. V lost 5 bases and J 3 bases, leaving 13 bases between the germline ends. The CDR3 DNA reads as TGTGCCAGCAGTAGGTTTAGCGACTACACCGGGGAGCTGTTTTTT. Its protein is CASSRFSDYTGELFF.

The chain employs TRBV29-1 and TRBJ1-4; 8 nucleotides line up with TRBD1. V shed 6 bases and J 3 bases; nucleotides not matched to a gene: 0. The CDR3 is 12 residues long. Germline V gene sequence: CDR1 SQVTM, CDR2 ANQGSEA. CDR3 amino acids: CSVQGANEKLFF. CDR3 sequence (DNA): TGCAGCGTACAGGGGGCTAATGAAAAACTGTTTTTT. The full variable domain, with the rest looked up from reference TRBV29-1 and TRBJ1-4, is SAVISQKPSRDICQRGTSLTIQCQVDSQVTMMFWYRQQPGQSLTLIATANQGSEATYESGFVIDKFPISRPNLTFSTLTVSNMSPEDSSIYLCSVQGANEKLFFGSGTQLSVL.

V is TRBV27 and J is TRBJ1-2; unclear D gene. Trimming shortened V by 5 bases and J by 7 bases, and 8 bases separated the two germline ends. The CDR3 totals 11 residues. CDR1 is MNHEY and CDR2 is SMNVEV in the germline V gene (reference sequence). The DNA of the CDR3 is TGTGCCAGCAGTGGCGGGTTTGGCTACACCTTC. This sequence encodes CASSGGFGYTF.